This T cell receptor (beta chain) stems from a study of blood T cells in healthy people across ages (dated by TCRdb to 2014 to 2015). In terms of the full investigation: In model experiments, roughly one uniquely barcoded TCR beta cDNA molecule per two T cells was captured by template switching. The study measured age-related changes in TCR beta repertoire diversity using deep sequencing normalized with unique cDNA molecular identifiers. Four age groups were formed from the donors: young (average roughly 16 years), middle-aged (more than 35), aged (about 62) and long-lived (less than 85). To avoid experimental bias, donors of different ages were distributed randomly across sequencing lanes. For two donors (one aged 18 to 29 and one aged 80 or older), the study analyzed two additional independent replicas of 1 million unique cDNA reads from the same blood draw. What the work shows at the level of the full study, not this receptor alone: Estimates of total diversity from one million sequenced T cells were regarded as lower bounds and underestimates. Observed TCR beta diversity correlated strongly with the percentage of naive T cells measured by flow cytometry. Compared with the aged group, the long-lived group had more naive CD4+ T cells, fewer expanded clones and increased TCR diversity, suggesting age selection. Observed TCR beta diversity per million T cells fell roughly linearly with age, and a significant reduction was already apparent by age roughly 40. Conclusive comparison of naive and antigen-experienced compartments was prevented by the profiling of bulk unsorted PBMCs. The CMV infection status of donors was not known, potentially confounding age-related changes in expanded clonotypes.

A word on this clonotype: The specificity of this receptor is unknown. Within one base of it there is no much larger clone, and no base qualities were kept.

Library method: 5' RACE. The instrument was an Illumina HiSeq 2500. A second PCR of roughly 6 to 11 cycles was run with a J-beta primer mix and a sample-barcoded 5' primer. Each TCR beta cDNA molecule received a unique molecular identifier from a template-switch 5' adaptor carrying 12 random nucleotides. Each sample yielded at least 2.5 million CDR3-containing paired-end reads. The Mint cDNA synthesis kit, primed by a TRBC-specific oligonucleotide, was used to synthesize first-strand cDNA from all RNA. After uracil-DNA glycosylase treatment, a first 18-cycle PCR used universal primers M1SS and BC2_uni_R on all cDNA. Per the original workflow: Normalization of each sample was performed by random selection of 1 million high-quality reads, each carrying a distinct molecular identifier. Reads with shared molecular identifiers were discarded instead of being binned into consensus sequences. MiTCR, run with a Q25 quality threshold and the strictest error-elimination algorithm, handled CDR3 identification, clonotype clustering and error correction. A nonparametric unseen species model using Euler transformation provided a lower-bound estimate of total TCR beta diversity. The public reads were reprocessed in TCRdb via fastp at Q25 and MiXCR, keeping in-frame beta chains. Every CDR3 protein is listed once, alongside the most common genes and DNA of its rows. It is TCRdb's table, rather than the study itself, that gives the V and J calls and clone size. The sample table lists 730,000 or so distinct CDR3 sequences, around 38% of them with a count of one. Around 32% of the sample comes from the top ten.

The approximately 40 donors, aged roughly 6 to 95 years, were systemically healthy Caucasian individuals from Russia. Each donor gave about 10 milliliters of peripheral blood, drawn into EDTA-treated Vacutainer tubes. Ficoll-Paque density-gradient centrifugation was used to isolate PBMCs, with at least 6.5 million obtained per sample. Trizol reagent was used to extract total RNA from PBMCs, with at least 5 micrograms per sample. For every donor, an aliquot of PBMCs went through flow cytometry to measure the percentages of naive CD45RAhigh/CD27high T cells. Including cysteine and phenylalanine, the CDR3 has 15 amino acids. The retained sequence is limited to the CDR3, 45 bases, with the frame set at the first base. At the junction V is shortened by 2 bases and J by 7 bases; bases outside the gene matches: 7. CDR1 and CDR2, looked up from the germline V gene, are MNHEY and SVGAGI.

This clonotype was sampled from a man at least 80 years old in good health. The sample was blood. Recombination connected TRBV6-5 to TRBJ2-1; TRBD2 agrees with 8 junctional bases. The CDR3 protein is CASSYGGRTSNEQFF. The nucleotide sequence is TGTGCCAGCAGTTACGGCGGGAGGACCAGTAATGAGCAGTTCTTC.